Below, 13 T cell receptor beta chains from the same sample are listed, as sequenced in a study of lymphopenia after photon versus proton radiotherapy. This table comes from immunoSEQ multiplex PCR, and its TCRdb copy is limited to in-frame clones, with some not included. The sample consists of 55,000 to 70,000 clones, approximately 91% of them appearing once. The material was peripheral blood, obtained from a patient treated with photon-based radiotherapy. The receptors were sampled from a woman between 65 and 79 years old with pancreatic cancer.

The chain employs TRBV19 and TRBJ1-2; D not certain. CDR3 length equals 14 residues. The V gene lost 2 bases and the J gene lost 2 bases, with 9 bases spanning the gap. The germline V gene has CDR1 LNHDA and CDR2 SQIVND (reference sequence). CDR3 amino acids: CASSIHPRNYGYTF. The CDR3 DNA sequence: TGTGCCAGTAGTATACATCCGAGGAACTATGGCTACACCTTC.

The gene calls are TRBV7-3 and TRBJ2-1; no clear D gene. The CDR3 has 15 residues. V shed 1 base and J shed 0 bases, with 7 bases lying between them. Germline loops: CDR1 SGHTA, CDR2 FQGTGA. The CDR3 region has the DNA TGTGCCAGCAGCTTAAGCTGGAGCTCCTACAATGAGCAGTTCTTC. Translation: CASSLSWSSYNEQFF.

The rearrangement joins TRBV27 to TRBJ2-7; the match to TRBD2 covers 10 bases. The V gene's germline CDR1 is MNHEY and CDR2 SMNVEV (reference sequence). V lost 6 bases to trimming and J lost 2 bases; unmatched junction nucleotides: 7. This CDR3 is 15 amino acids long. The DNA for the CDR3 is TGTGCCAGCAGCCCTACTAGCGGGACTACCTACGAGCAGTACTTC. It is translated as CASSPTSGTTYEQYF.

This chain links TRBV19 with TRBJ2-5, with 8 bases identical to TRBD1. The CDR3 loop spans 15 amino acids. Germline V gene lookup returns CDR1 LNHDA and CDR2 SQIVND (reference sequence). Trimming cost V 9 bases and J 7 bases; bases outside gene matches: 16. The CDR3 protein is CARTTGTGNEGTQYF. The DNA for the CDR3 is TGTGCCAGAACTACCGGGACAGGAAATGAGGGGACCCAGTACTTC.

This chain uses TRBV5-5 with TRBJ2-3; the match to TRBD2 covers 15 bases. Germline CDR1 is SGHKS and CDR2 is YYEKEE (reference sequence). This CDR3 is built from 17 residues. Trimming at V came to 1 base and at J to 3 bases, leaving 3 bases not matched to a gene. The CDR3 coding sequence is TGTGCCAGCAGCTTGTCCGGGACTAGCGGGAGGACAGATACGCAGTATTTT. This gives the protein CASSLSGTSGRTDTQYF.

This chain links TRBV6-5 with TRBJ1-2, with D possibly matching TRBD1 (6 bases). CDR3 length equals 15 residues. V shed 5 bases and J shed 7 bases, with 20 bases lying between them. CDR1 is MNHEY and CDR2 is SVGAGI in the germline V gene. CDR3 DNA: TGTGCCAGCAGTCCCGTAGGGGGGTCTTACCTTGGCTACACCTTC. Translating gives CASSPVGGSYLGYTF.

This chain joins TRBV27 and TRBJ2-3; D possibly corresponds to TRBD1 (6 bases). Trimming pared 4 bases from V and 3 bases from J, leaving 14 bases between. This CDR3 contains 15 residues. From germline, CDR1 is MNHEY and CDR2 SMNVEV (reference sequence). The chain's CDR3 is CASSSSGTKTDTQYF. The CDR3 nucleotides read TGTGCCAGCAGTTCTTCCGGGACAAAAACAGATACGCAGTATTTT.

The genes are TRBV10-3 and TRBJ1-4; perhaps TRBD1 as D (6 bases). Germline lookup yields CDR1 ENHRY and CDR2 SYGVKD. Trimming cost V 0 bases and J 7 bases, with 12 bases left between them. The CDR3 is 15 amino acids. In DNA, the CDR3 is TGTGCCATCAGTGAGTCAGGGGGGGCCCTTGAAAAACTGTTTTTT. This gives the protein CAISESGGALEKLFF.

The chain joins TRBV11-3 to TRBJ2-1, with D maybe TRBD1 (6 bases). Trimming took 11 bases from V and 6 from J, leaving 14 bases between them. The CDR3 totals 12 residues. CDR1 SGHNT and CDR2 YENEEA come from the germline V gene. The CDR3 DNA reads TGTGCCTCCCAGGGGAGATCCAATGAGCAGTTCTTC. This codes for CASQGRSNEQFF.

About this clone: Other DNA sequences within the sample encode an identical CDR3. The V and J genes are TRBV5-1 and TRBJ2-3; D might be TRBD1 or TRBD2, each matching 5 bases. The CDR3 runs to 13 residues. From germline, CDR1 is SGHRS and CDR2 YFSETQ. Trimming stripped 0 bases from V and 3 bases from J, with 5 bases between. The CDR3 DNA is TGCGCCAGCAGCTTGGGGGGGACAGATACGCAGTATTTT. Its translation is CASSLGGTDTQYF.

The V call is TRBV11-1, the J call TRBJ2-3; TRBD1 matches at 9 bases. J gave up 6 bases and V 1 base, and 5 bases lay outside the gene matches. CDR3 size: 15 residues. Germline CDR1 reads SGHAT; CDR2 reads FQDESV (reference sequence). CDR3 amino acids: CASSLGTGAWDTQYF. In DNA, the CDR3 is TGTGCCAGCAGCTTAGGGACAGGGGCCTGGGATACGCAGTATTTT.

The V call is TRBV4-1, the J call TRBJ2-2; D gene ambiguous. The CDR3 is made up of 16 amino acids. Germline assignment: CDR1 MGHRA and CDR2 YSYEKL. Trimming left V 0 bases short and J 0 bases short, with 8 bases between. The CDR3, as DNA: TGCGCCAGCAGCCAAGATTCCTCCGCGAACACCGGGGAGCTGTTTTTT. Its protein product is CASSQDSSANTGELFF.

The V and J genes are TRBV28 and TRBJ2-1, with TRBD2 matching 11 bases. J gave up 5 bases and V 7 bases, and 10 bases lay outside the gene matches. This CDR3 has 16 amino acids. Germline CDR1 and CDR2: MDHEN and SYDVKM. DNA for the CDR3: TGTGCCAGCACCTCCCGACTAGCGGGGACAGACAATGAGCAGTTCTTC. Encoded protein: CASTSRLAGTDNEQFF.